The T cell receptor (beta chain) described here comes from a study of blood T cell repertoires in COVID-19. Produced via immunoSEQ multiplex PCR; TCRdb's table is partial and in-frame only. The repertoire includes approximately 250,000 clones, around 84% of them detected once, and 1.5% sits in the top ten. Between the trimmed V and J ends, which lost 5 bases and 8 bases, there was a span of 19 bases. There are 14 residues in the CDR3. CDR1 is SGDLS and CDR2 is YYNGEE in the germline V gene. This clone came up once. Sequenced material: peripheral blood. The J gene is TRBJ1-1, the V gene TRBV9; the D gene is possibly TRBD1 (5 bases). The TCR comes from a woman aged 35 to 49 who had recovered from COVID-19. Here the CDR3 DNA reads TGTGCCAGCAGTCGTACGGGGGATGTTCTGGAAGCTTTCTTT. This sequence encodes CASSRTGDVLEAFF.